The 25 T cell receptor beta chains listed next were all sequenced from one sample in a study of CD8+ T cells in alopecia areata. cDNA serving as the sequencing template came from extracted, reverse transcribed RNA. TCRdb's copy holds only in-frame clones and misses some; the assay was immunoSEQ multiplex PCR. This table has some 170,000 clones, roughly 59% appearing once. Sample: CD4+ T cells sorted from blood, taken at week 0. The source of these receptors is a human donor with alopecia areata.

The chain employs TRBV29-1 and TRBJ2-5; D might be TRBD1 (6 bases). This CDR3 has 16 residues. V was trimmed by 6 bases and J by 2 bases, leaving 22 bases between them. Germline V CDR1 and CDR2: SQVTM, ANQGSEA. The DNA for the CDR3 is TGCAGCGTCTCACACGGTACAGGGTCCCCTCAAGAGACCCAGTACTTC. Amino acids: CSVSHGTGSPQETQYF. Supplemented by reference TRBV29-1 and TRBJ2-5, the full variable domain reads SAVISQKPSRDICQRGTSLTIQCQVDSQVTMMFWYRQQPGQSLTLIATANQGSEATYESGFVIDKFPISRPNLTFSTLTVSNMSPEDSSIYLCSVSHGTGSPQETQYFGPGTRLLVL.

This clone turned up a few times. CDR3 protein: CSVERATGNEQFF. The CDR3 coding sequence is TGCAGCGTTGAGAGGGCGACGGGCAATGAGCAGTTCTTC. J is TRBJ2-1 and V is TRBV29-1; D might be TRBD2 (5 bases). With 3 bases removed from V and 6 bases from J, the gap between germline ends came to 12 bases. Germline CDR1 is SQVTM and CDR2 is ANQGSEA. CDR3 size: 13 residues.

This clone was picked up a small number of times. Other DNA sequences in the sample encode the same CDR3. The chain recombines TRBV29-1 with TRBJ2-7, with TRBD2 matching 7 bases. In germline, CDR1 is SQVTM, CDR2 ANQGSEA. The V gene end was trimmed by 4 bases and the J gene end by 4 bases; junction bases not matched to a gene: 1. The CDR3 has 11 residues. The CDR3 DNA sequence: TGCAGCGTTGGGACTAGTTACGAGCAGTACTTC. Protein: CSVGTSYEQYF.

This chain uses TRBV6-4 with TRBJ2-1; 12 bases line up with TRBD2. The trim removed 2 bases at V and 7 bases at J, leaving 12 bases unmatched. There are 18 residues in the CDR3. The germline CDR1 and CDR2 sequences are MRHNA and SNTAGT. CDR3 loop: CASSDRVDLAGGPNEQFF. The CDR3 bases are TGTGCCAGCAGTGACCGTGTCGATCTAGCGGGGGGGCCGAATGAGCAGTTCTTC.

This chain uses TRBV30 with TRBJ2-2; possible D gene TRBD2, 6 bases. The germline V and J ends were trimmed by 1 base and 0 bases, with 15 bases remaining between them. The CDR3 is made up of 17 amino acids. The germline V gene has CDR1 GTSNPN and CDR2 SVGIG (reference sequence). The chain's CDR3 is CAWSALWGGANTGELFF. In DNA, the CDR3 is TGTGCCTGGAGTGCACTCTGGGGAGGCGCGAACACCGGGGAGCTGTTTTTT.

In this sample, this clone turned up a few times. This chain links TRBV6-6 with TRBJ1-5; TRBD1 might be the D (6 bases). V lost 9 bases and J lost 4, with 13 bases in between. The germline V gene encodes CDR1 MNHNY and CDR2 SVGAGI (reference sequence). This CDR3 is 13 amino acids long. The CDR3 region is CASCPTGNQPQHF. The DNA for the CDR3 is TGTGCCAGTTGCCCCACAGGGAATCAGCCCCAGCATTTT.

This chain connects TRBV30 to TRBJ2-3; D is uncertain. The CDR3 loop spans 13 amino acids. V lost 4 bases to trimming and J lost 4 bases, with 12 bases between them. Germline lookup yields CDR1 GTSNPN and CDR2 SVGIG (reference sequence). CDR3 amino acids: CAWTRLSPDTQYF. CDR3 DNA: TGTGCCTGGACTAGGCTAAGCCCAGATACGCAGTATTTT.

The chain links TRBV29-1 to TRBJ2-6; 7 nucleotides line up with TRBD1. The CDR3 contains 15 residues. V lost 5 bases and J lost 0; bases outside the gene matches: 4. Germline assignment: CDR1 SQVTM and CDR2 ANQGSEA. In DNA form, the CDR3 reads TGCAGCGTTACAGGGGCGTACTCTGGGGCCAACGTCCTGACTTTC. This sequence encodes CSVTGAYSGANVLTF.

This clone was seen more than once but under ten times. The J gene is TRBJ2-1, the V gene TRBV7-9, with 15 bases fitting TRBD2. V lost 5 bases and J lost 7; bases outside the gene matches: 6. This CDR3 contains 16 residues. The germline V gene has CDR1 SEHNR and CDR2 FQNEAQ (reference sequence). The CDR3 DNA reads TGTGCCAGCAGCCCCAGGACTAGCGGGGGGGGTAATGAGCAGTTCTTC. Protein: CASSPRTSGGGNEQFF. Full variable domain (outside the CDR3, taken from reference TRBV7-9 and TRBJ2-1): DTGVSQNPRHKITKRGQNVTFRCDPISEHNRLYWYRQTLGQGPEFLTYFQNEAQLEKSRLLSDRFSAERPKGSFSTLEIQRTEQGDSAMYLCASSPRTSGGGNEQFFGPGTRLTVL.

This clone has only a few counts. The chain links TRBV6-1 to TRBJ2-3; 10 bases match TRBD2. Germline V gene sequence: CDR1 MNHNS, CDR2 SASEGT. This CDR3 region has 15 residues. The ends lost 3 bases at V and 7 bases at J; junction bases unmatched: 7. This CDR3 reads CASSDGAGGPNTQYF. As DNA, the CDR3 is TGTGCCAGCAGTGACGGAGCGGGGGGGCCTAATACGCAGTATTTT.

The J gene is TRBJ1-1, the V gene TRBV30, with D maybe TRBD1 (6 bases). The CDR3 is 13 residues long. Germline V lookup: CDR1 GTSNPN, CDR2 SVGIG (reference sequence). V was pared by 7 bases and J by 0 bases, with 12 bases between. The CDR3 nucleotides are TGTGCCTTCGACAGGAACATGAACACTGAAGCTTTCTTT. Amino acids: CAFDRNMNTEAFF.

The chain joins TRBV5-6 to TRBJ1-1; no clear D gene. The ends were cut back, 4 bases at V and 5 bases at J, with 9 bases in the middle. This CDR3 region has 12 residues. CDR1 and CDR2 (germline): SGHDT, YYEEEE. DNA for the CDR3: TGTGCCAGCAGCCGCCCCCGAACTGAAGCTTTCTTT. Translated: CASSRPRTEAFF.

This clone was observed a few times. The rearrangement joins TRBV4-1 to TRBJ1-5; tentative D call: TRBD1 (5 bases). Germline lookup yields CDR1 MGHRA and CDR2 YSYEKL. Trimming removed 0 bases from V and 2 bases from J, with 14 bases in between. This CDR3 spans 17 amino acids. CDR3 loop: CASSQDGLVQGNQPQHF. The CDR3, as DNA: TGCGCCAGCAGCCAAGATGGGTTGGTACAGGGCAATCAGCCCCAGCATTTT.

The CDR3: CASSLGQGARETQYF. CDR3 bases: TGTGCCAGCAGCTTGGGGCAGGGGGCTCGAGAGACCCAGTACTTC. The rearrangement links TRBV7-2 to TRBJ2-5; TRBD1 matches at 8 bases. The CDR3 spans 15 residues. CDR1 is SGHTA, CDR2 FQGNSA, per germline. The junction had 7 bases not matched to a gene; V was cut back by 3 bases and J by 4 bases.

The chain uses TRBV28 and TRBJ2-3; D is perhaps TRBD2 (6 bases). With 8 bases removed from V and 6 bases from J, the gap between germline ends came to 18 bases. This CDR3 has 14 residues. Germline CDR1 MDHEN, CDR2 SYDVKM. The DNA of the CDR3 is TGTGCCAGCTCCGGGGACTTCTCAAGGGATACGCAGTATTTT. Amino acid sequence: CASSGDFSRDTQYF.

This clone was counted only a few times. Written as DNA, the CDR3 is TGCGCCAGCAGCTTGTGGAACAAATGGGGCAATGAGCAGTTCTTC. Its translation is CASSLWNKWGNEQFF. This chain connects TRBV5-1 to TRBJ2-1, with D unresolved. Germline V lookup: CDR1 SGHRS, CDR2 YFSETQ. This CDR3 is 15 amino acids long. V lost 1 base and J lost 6, with 14 bases in between.

This clone was found a few times. This chain uses TRBV5-1 with TRBJ2-2; 9 bases are shared with TRBD1. J lost 0 bases, V lost 4 bases, and 4 bases had no gene match. CDR3 length equals 16 residues. Germline loops: CDR1 SGHRS, CDR2 YFSETQ. The CDR3 is CASSARDRANTGELFF. CDR3 nucleotide sequence: TGCGCCAGCAGCGCCCGGGACAGGGCGAACACCGGGGAGCTGTTTTTT.

Only a few counts were recorded for this clone. This chain connects TRBV18 to TRBJ2-5; no reliable D call. This CDR3 comprises 12 residues. Germline V gene sequence: CDR1 KGHSH, CDR2 LQKENI. Trimming shortened V by 3 bases and J by 5 bases, and 7 bases separated the two germline ends. The chain's CDR3 is CASSPKRETQYF. The DNA of the CDR3 is TGTGCCAGCTCACCCAAGAGGGAGACCCAGTACTTC.

The sample holds a few counts of this clone. This chain uses TRBV11-2 with TRBJ2-1; D is perhaps TRBD1 (6 bases). V was clipped by 5 bases and J by 6 bases, with 20 bases between them. The CDR3 has 16 amino acids. CDR1 and CDR2 (germline): SGHAT, FQNNGV. Written as DNA, the CDR3 is TGTGCCAGCAGCGTATTGCTTGGGACAAGCATCAATGAGCAGTTCTTC. Protein product: CASSVLLGTSINEQFF.

The rearrangement links TRBV5-1 to TRBJ2-1; D is ambiguous. The CDR3 runs 12 residues. Germline lookup yields CDR1 SGHRS and CDR2 YFSETQ. Trimming left V 4 bases short and J 9 bases short, with 11 bases between. The CDR3 nucleotides read TGCGCCAGCAGCCCATTGGTGGGTGAGCAGTTCTTC. Translation gives CASSPLVGEQFF.

This clone was detected only once. The chain combines TRBV27 with TRBJ2-5; a possible D gene is TRBD1 (7 bases). Trimming cost V 2 bases and J 5 bases, with 12 bases left between them. CDR3 length: 14 amino acids. Germline V gene lookup returns CDR1 MNHEY and CDR2 SMNVEV (reference sequence). This chain's CDR3 is CASSLDRAGETQYF. The CDR3 region has the DNA TGTGCCAGCAGTTTAGACAGGGCGGGGGAGACCCAGTACTTC.

This clone was observed a few times. CDR3 sequence (DNA): TGTGCCAGCAGGGAGGGGGTTGGAAACACCATATATTTT. This translates into CASREGVGNTIYF. This chain uses TRBV7-6 with TRBJ1-3, with a weak D call TRBD1 (6 bases). The germline gives CDR1 SGHVS, CDR2 FNYEAQ. The germline V and J ends were trimmed by 6 bases and 3 bases, with 9 bases remaining between them. The CDR3 is 13 residues long.

The chain has TRBV29-1 and TRBJ2-7; weak D call: TRBD1 (5 bases). The CDR3 runs 13 residues. V was cut by 4 bases and J by 4 bases, with 14 bases left in between. Germline-derived CDR1 and CDR2 are SQVTM and ANQGSEA. CDR3 sequence (DNA): TGCAGCGTTGGGTGGGGCACAGCTTACGAGCAGTACTTC. Its protein is CSVGWGTAYEQYF.

This chain uses TRBV20-1 with TRBJ2-7; D is ambiguous. This CDR3 has 11 residues. Trimming took off 4 bases at V and 0 bases at J, with 4 bases between the two ends. Germline V gene lookup returns CDR1 DFQATT and CDR2 SNEGSKA (reference sequence). The CDR3, as DNA: TGCAGTGCTACAAGCTCCTACGAGCAGTACTTC. It yields the protein CSATSSYEQYF.

This chain uses TRBV4-3 with TRBJ1-1; D remains unclear. V dropped 3 bases and J dropped 0 bases, with 5 bases sitting between them. This CDR3 comprises 13 residues. Per germline, CDR1 LGHNA and CDR2 YSLEER. The chain's CDR3 is CASSHDLNTEAFF. The CDR3 region has the DNA TGCGCCAGCAGCCACGATTTGAACACTGAAGCTTTCTTT.